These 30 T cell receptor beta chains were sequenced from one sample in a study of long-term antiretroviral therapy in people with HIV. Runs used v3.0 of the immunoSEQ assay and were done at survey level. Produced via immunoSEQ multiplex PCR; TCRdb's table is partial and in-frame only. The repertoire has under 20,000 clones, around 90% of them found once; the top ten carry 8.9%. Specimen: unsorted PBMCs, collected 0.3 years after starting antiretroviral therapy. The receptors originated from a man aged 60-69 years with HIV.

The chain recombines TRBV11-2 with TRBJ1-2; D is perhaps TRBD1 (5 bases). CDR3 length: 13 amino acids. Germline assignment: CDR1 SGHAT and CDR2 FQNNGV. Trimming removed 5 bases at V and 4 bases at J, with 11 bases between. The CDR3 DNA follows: TGTGCCAGCAGCCGGGGGTTCGTCTATGGCTACACCTTC. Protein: CASSRGFVYGYTF.

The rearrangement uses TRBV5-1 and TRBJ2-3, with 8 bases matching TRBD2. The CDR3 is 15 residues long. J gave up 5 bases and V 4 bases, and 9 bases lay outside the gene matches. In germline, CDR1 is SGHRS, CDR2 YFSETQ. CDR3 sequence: CASSREREYQDTQYF. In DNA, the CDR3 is TGCGCCAGCAGCCGGGAGCGGGAGTATCAAGATACGCAGTATTTT. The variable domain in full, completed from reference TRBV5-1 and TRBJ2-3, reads KAGVTQTPRYLIKTRGQQVTLSCSPISGHRSVSWYQQTPGQGLQFLFEYFSETQRNKGNFPGRFSGRQFSNSRSEMNVSTLELGDSALYLCASSREREYQDTQYFGPGTRLTVL.

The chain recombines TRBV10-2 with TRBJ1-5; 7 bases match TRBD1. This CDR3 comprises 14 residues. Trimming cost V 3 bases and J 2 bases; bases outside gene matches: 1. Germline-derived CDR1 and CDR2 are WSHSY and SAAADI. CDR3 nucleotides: TGCGCCAGCAGTGAAACAGGGGGCAATCAGCCCCAGCATTTT. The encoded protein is CASSETGGNQPQHF.

CDR3 protein: CASSFRTSKETQYF. CDR3 coding DNA: TGCGCCAGCAGCTTCCGTACTAGCAAAGAGACCCAGTACTTC. V gene TRBV5-1 combines with J gene TRBJ2-5, with D possibly being TRBD2 (6 bases). V lost 2 bases and J lost 3, with 11 bases in between. Germline V gives CDR1 SGHRS, CDR2 YFSETQ. The CDR3 contains 14 residues. The entire variable domain, with the rest obtained from reference TRBV5-1 and TRBJ2-5, is as follows: KAGVTQTPRYLIKTRGQQVTLSCSPISGHRSVSWYQQTPGQGLQFLFEYFSETQRNKGNFPGRFSGRQFSNSRSEMNVSTLELGDSALYLCASSFRTSKETQYFGPGTRLLVL.

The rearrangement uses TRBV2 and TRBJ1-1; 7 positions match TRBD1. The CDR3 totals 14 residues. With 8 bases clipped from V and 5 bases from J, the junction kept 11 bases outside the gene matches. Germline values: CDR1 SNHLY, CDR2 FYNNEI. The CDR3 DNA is TGTGCCAGCGAGAAGGCTACAGGGGATACTGAAGCTTTCTTT. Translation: CASEKATGDTEAFF.

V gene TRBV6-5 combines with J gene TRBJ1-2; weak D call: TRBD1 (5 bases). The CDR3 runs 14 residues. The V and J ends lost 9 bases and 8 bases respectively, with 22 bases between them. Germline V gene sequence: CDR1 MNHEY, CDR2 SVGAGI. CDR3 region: CASLPSYSEGGYTF. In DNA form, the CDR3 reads TGTGCCAGTTTACCGTCGTACTCAGAGGGGGGCTACACCTTC.

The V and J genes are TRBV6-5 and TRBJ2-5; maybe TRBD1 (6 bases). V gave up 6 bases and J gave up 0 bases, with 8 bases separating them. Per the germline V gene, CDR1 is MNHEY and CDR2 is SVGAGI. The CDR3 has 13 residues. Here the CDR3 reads CASRTGNQETQYF. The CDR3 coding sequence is TGTGCCAGCAGAACAGGGAACCAAGAGACCCAGTACTTC.

CDR3 bases: TGTGCCTGGAATCTAGGGCGGGGAGATACGCAGTATTTT. Encoded protein: CAWNLGRGDTQYF. The chain has TRBV30 and TRBJ2-3; TRBD2 might be the D (6 bases). Germline assignment: CDR1 GTSNPN and CDR2 SVGIG (reference sequence). The CDR3 contains 13 residues. V was pared by 4 bases and J by 5 bases, with 13 bases between.

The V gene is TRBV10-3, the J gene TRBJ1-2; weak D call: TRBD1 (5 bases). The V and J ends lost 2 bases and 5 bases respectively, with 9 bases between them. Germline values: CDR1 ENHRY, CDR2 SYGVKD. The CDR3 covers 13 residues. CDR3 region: CAISEGGRYGYTF. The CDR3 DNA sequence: TGTGCCATCAGTGAGGGGGGAAGGTATGGCTACACCTTC.

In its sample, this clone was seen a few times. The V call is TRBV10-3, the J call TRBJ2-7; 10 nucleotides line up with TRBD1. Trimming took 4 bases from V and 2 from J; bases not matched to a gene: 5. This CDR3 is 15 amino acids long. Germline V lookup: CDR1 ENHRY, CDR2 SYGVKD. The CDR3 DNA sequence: TGTGCCATCAGTGCCGCCGGGACAGGGGCCTACGAGCAGTACTTC. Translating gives CAISAAGTGAYEQYF.

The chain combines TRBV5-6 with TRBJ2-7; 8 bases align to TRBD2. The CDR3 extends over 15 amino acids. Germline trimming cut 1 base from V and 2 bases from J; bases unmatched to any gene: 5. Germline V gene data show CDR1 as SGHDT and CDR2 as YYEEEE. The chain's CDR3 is CASSLTGGPAYEQYF. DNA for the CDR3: TGTGCCAGCAGCTTGACGGGGGGGCCGGCCTACGAGCAGTACTTC.

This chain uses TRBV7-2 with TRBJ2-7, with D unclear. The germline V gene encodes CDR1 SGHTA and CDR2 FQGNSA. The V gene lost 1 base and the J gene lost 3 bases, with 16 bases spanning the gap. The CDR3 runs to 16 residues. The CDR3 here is CASSLGLVSTYYEQYF. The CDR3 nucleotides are TGTGCCAGCAGCTTAGGCTTAGTCAGCACTTACTACGAGCAGTACTTC.

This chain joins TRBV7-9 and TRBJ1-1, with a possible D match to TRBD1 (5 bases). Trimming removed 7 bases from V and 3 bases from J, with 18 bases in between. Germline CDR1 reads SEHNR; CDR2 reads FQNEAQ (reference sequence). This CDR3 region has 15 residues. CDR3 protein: CASIPVGVGDTEAFF. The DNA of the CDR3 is TGTGCCAGCATCCCGGTAGGGGTTGGGGACACTGAAGCTTTCTTT.

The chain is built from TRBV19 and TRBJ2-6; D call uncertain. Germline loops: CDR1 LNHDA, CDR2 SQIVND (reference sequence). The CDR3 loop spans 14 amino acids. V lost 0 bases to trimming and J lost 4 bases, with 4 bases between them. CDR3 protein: CASSIEGGANVLTF. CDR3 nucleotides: TGTGCCAGTAGTATAGAGGGAGGGGCCAACGTCCTGACTTTC. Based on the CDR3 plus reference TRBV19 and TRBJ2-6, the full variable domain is DGGITQSPKYLFRKEGQNVTLSCEQNLNHDAMYWYRQDPGQGLRLIYYSQIVNDFQKGDIAEGYSVSREKKESFPLTVTSAQKNPTAFYLCASSIEGGANVLTFGAGSRLTVL.

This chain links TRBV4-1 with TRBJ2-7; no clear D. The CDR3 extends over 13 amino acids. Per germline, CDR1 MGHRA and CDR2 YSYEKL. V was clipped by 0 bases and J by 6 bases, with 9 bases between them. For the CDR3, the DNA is TGCGCCAGCAGCCAAGAACAAGTTGGCGAGCAGTACTTC. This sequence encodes CASSQEQVGEQYF.

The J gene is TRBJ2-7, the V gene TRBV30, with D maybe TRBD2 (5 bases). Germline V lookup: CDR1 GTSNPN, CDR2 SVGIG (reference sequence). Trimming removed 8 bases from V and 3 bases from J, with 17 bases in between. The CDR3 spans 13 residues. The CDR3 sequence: CANSRDTRYEQYF. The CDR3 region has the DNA TGTGCCAACAGCCGGGATACCCGCTACGAGCAGTACTTC. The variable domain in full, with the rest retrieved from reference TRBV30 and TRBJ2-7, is SQTIHQWPATLVQPVGSPLSLECTVEGTSNPNLYWYRQAAGRGLQLLFYSVGIGQISSEVPQNLSASRPQDRQFILSSKKLLLSDSGFYLCANSRDTRYEQYFGPGTRLTVT.

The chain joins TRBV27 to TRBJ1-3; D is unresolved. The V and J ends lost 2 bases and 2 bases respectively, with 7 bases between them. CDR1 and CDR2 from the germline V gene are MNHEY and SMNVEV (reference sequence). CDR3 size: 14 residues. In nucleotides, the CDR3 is TGTGCCAGCAGTTTACGGCGTGCTGGAAACACCATATATTTT. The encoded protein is CASSLRRAGNTIYF.

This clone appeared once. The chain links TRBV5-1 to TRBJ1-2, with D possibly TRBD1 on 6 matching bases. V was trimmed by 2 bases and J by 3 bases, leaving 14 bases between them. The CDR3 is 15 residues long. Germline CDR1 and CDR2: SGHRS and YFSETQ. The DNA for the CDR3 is TGCGCCAGCAGCTTCGGGGGCTCGGATGACTATGGCTACACCTTC. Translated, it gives CASSFGGSDDYGYTF.

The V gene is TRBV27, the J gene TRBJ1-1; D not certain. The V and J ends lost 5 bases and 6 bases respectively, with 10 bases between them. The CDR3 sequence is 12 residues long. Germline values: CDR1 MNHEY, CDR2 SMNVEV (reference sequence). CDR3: CASSLRGSEAFF. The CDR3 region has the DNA TGTGCCAGCAGTCTACGCGGGTCTGAAGCTTTCTTT.

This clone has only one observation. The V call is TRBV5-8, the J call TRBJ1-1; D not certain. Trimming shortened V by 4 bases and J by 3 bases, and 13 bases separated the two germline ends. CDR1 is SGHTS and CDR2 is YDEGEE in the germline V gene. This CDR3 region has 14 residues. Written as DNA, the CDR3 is TGTGCCAGCAGCCGGACTCCTGGGGACACTGAAGCTTTCTTT. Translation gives CASSRTPGDTEAFF.

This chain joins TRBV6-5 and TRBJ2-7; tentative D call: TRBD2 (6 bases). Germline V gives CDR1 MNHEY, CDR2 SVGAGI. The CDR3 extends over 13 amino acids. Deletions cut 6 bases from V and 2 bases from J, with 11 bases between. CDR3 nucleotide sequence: TGTGCCAGCAGCAAGGGACTGACCTACGAGCAGTACTTC. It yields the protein CASSKGLTYEQYF.

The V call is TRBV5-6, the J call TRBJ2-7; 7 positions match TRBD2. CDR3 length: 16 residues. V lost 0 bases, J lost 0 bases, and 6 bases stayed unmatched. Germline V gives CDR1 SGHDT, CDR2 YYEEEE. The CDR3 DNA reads TGTGCCAGCAGCTTGGCGGGCGGGAGTCTCTCCTACGAGCAGTACTTC. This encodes CASSLAGGSLSYEQYF.

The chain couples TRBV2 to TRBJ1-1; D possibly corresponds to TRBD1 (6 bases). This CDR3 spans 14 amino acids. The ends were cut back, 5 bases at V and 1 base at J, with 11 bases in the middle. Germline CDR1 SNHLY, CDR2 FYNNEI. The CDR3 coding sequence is TGTGCCAGCAGTTACCAGACAGGGAACACTGAAGCTTTCTTT. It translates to CASSYQTGNTEAFF.

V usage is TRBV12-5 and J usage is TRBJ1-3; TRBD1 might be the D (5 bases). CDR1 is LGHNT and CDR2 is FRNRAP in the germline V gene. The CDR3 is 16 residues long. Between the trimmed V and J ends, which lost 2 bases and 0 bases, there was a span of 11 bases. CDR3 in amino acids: CASGLRAGPSGNTIYF. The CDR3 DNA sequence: TGTGCTAGTGGTTTGAGGGCAGGGCCCTCTGGAAACACCATATATTTT.

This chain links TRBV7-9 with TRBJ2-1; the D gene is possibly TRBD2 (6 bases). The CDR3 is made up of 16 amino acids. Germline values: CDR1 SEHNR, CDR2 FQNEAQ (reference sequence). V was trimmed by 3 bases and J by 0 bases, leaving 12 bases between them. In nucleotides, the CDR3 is TGTGCCAGCAGCTTTTCTAGCGCCGGCTCCTACAATGAGCAGTTCTTC. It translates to CASSFSSAGSYNEQFF.

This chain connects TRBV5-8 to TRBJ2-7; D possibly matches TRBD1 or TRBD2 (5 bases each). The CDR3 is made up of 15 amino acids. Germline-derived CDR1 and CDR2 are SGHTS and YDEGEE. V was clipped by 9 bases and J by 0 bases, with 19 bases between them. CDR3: CATRVGELSSYEQYF. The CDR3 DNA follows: TGTGCCACCCGGGTGGGGGAACTTAGCTCCTACGAGCAGTACTTC.

CDR3 nucleotide sequence: TGTGCCAGCAGTGGTACGGTCCCTTCCTACGAGCAGTACTTC. It specifies CASSGTVPSYEQYF. The chain has TRBV2 and TRBJ2-7; no firm D call. V was cut by 4 bases and J by 1 base, with 11 bases left in between. This CDR3 is 14 amino acids long. Germline V gene sequence: CDR1 SNHLY, CDR2 FYNNEI.

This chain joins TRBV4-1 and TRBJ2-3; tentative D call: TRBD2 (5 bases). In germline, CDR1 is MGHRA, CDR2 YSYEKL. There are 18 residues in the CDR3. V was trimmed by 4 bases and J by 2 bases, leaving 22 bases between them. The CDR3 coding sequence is TGCGCCAGCAGCCCACCCATTGGCGCGGAGGCTATCACAGATACGCAGTATTTT. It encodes CASSPPIGAEAITDTQYF.

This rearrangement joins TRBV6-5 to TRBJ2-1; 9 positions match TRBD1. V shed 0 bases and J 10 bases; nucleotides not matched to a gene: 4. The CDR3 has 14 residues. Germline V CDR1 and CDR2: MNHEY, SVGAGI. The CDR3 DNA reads TGTGCCAGCAGTTACTCGACAGGGGGGTTAGAGCAGTTCTTC. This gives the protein CASSYSTGGLEQFF.

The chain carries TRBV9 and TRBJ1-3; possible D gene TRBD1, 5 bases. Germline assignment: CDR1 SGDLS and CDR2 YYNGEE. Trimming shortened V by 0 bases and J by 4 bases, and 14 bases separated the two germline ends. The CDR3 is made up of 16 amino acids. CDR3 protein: CASSVGGGTHGNTIYF. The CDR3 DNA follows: TGTGCCAGCAGCGTAGGGGGGGGGACGCACGGAAACACCATATATTTT.